This T cell receptor (beta chain) was identified during a study of T cell responses to AZD1222 COVID-19 vaccine. Regarding the study as a whole: The sample set comprised mostly white British donors with more females, and clonal diversity was possibly underestimated. There were vaccine-associated CD4 TCRs across spike, dominant at 160-218 and 743-854. Just six AZD1222 recipients were seropositive at baseline.

A note on this clone: What it binds is not known.

TCRdb keeps only in-frame clones here, not all; method: immunoSEQ multiplex PCR. The sample includes 95,000 to 120,000 clones, approximately 89% seen only once; the top ten take about 3.3%. The ends were cut back, 7 bases at V and 6 bases at J, with 19 bases in the middle. Germline V CDR1 and CDR2: MNHEY, SVGAGI. The CDR3 has 15 residues. The sample in question was peripheral blood, obtained on day 0 of MenACWY control vaccination. V gene TRBV6-5 combines with J gene TRBJ1-5; D perhaps matches TRBD1 (5 bases). This TCR came from an adult in good health. The CDR3 spells CASNYRDGTSQPQHF. In DNA form, the CDR3 reads TGTGCCAGCAACTACCGGGACGGTACATCTCAGCCCCAGCATTTT.